This TCR beta chain was profiled in a study of a mutant IDH1 vaccine in newly diagnosed glioma. Across the study: Standard pretreatment was either radiotherapy, temozolomide, or, for most, radiochemotherapy with temozolomide. Study-level findings and limits: Vaccination induced immune responses in around 93% of patients. Whatever changes occurred in top peripheral T cell clonotypes seemed unrelated to pseudoprogression.

Documented time point: baseline, week 1 (first vaccination visit). The treatment is: pre-vaccination baseline after standard-of-care therapy. Profiled with immunoSEQ multiplex PCR; TCRdb holds only in-frame clones, not every one. Of some 23,000 clones listed, 85% to 95% are singletons. Concerning this clone itself: Its antigen is unknown.

CDR3 length: 16 amino acids. V lost 2 bases, J lost 3 bases, and 14 bases lay in between. Looked up from germline, CDR1 is MNHNS and CDR2 is SASEGT. The rearrangement joins TRBV6-1 to TRBJ2-1; D perhaps matches TRBD2 (7 bases). This TCR was sampled from a man in his forties with glioma. The starting material was PBMCs, obtained from a glioma patient treated with radiotherapy, temozolomide or both. CDR3 sequence (DNA): TGTGCCAGCAGTGAACGGTGGGGGGGCGGCTACAATGAGCAGTTCTTC. Translating gives CASSERWGGGYNEQFF.